The 20 T cell receptor beta chains reported below all come from one sample, sequenced in a study of cytomegalovirus exposure and HLA in healthy donors. Both 60 Vbeta primers and 13 Jbeta primers went into the PCR. Measured with immunoSEQ multiplex PCR; TCRdb has only the in-frame clones, and not every one. The sample holds about 120,000 clones, approximately 77% seen once. The material sequenced was PBMCs. These receptors were collected from a middle-aged man in good health and CMV-seropositive.

The table lists this clone with a few counts. J is TRBJ1-1 and V is TRBV10-3; 9 nucleotides align to TRBD1. The germline V gene has CDR1 ENHRY and CDR2 SYGVKD. CDR3 length equals 13 residues. With V trimmed by 6 bases and J by 1 base, 0 bases remained unmatched. The CDR3 nucleotides read TGTGCCATCAGGGACAGGGGGAACACTGAAGCTTTCTTT. Protein sequence: CAIRDRGNTEAFF.

Note on this clone: The sample carries other DNA sequences with the same CDR3. The chain is built from TRBV5-4 and TRBJ2-5; TRBD2 matches 8 bases. This CDR3 has 13 residues. Germline-derived CDR1 and CDR2 are SGHNT and YYREEE (reference sequence). Losses at the gene ends were 0 bases for V and 5 bases for J; bases not matched to a gene: 0. CDR3: CASSLAGGETQYF. For the CDR3, the DNA is TGTGCCAGCAGCTTGGCGGGGGGGGAGACCCAGTACTTC.

The chain recombines TRBV5-1 with TRBJ1-1; weak D call: TRBD1 (6 bases). V was trimmed by 4 bases and J by 3 bases, leaving 22 bases between them. CDR1 and CDR2 from the germline V gene are SGHRS and YFSETQ. The CDR3 sequence is 17 residues long. The chain's CDR3 is CASSLQGFVGFDTEAFF. In DNA form, the CDR3 reads TGCGCCAGCAGCCTACAGGGTTTCGTTGGGTTCGACACTGAAGCTTTCTTT. Full variable domain (rest looked up from reference TRBV5-1 and TRBJ1-1): KAGVTQTPRYLIKTRGQQVTLSCSPISGHRSVSWYQQTPGQGLQFLFEYFSETQRNKGNFPGRFSGRQFSNSRSEMNVSTLELGDSALYLCASSLQGFVGFDTEAFFGQGTRLTVV.

The chain couples TRBV5-1 to TRBJ2-2, with D perhaps TRBD1 (5 bases). Germline loops: CDR1 SGHRS, CDR2 YFSETQ. This CDR3 has 17 amino acids. V lost 0 bases to trimming and J lost 6 bases, with 18 bases between them. DNA of the CDR3: TGCGCCAGCAGCTTGGCCAGGACATACCCCCCGGCCGGGGAGCTGTTTTTT. This translates into CASSLARTYPPAGELFF.

This chain connects TRBV18 to TRBJ2-5, with D possibly TRBD2 on 5 matching bases. Germline loops: CDR1 KGHSH, CDR2 LQKENI. V lost 6 bases to trimming and J lost 2 bases, with 10 bases between them. The CDR3 contains 13 residues. As DNA, the CDR3 is TGTGCCAGCTCTCCGGAGGAACAAGAGACCCAGTACTTC. This sequence encodes CASSPEEQETQYF.

The chain links TRBV10-3 to TRBJ2-1; 7 positions match TRBD1. Germline V CDR1 and CDR2: ENHRY, SYGVKD. There are 12 residues in the CDR3. V shed 7 bases and J 7 bases; nucleotides not matched to a gene: 4. As DNA, the CDR3 is TGTGCCATCACGCCAGGGGGAAATGAGCAGTTCTTC. This codes for CAITPGGNEQFF.

This chain uses TRBV14 with TRBJ2-7; 8 positions match TRBD2. The trim removed 4 bases at V and 3 bases at J, leaving 8 bases unmatched. Germline CDR1 reads SGHDN; CDR2 reads FVKESK. The CDR3 sequence is 15 residues long. For the CDR3, the DNA is TGTGCCAGCAGCCTTGGGAGCGGGAGTATCTACGAGCAGTACTTC. Protein product: CASSLGSGSIYEQYF.

This chain links TRBV20-1 with TRBJ1-1; TRBD1 is a possible D gene (5 bases). Looked up from germline, CDR1 is DFQATT and CDR2 is SNEGSKA (reference sequence). The CDR3 length is 11 residues. The CDR3 is CRVDRNTEAFF. The CDR3 nucleotides are TGCAGGGTCGACAGGAACACTGAAGCTTTCTTT.

This clone was counted a few times. The chain is built from TRBV21-1 and TRBJ2-7; TRBD2 reflects the table's D call only, with no check against the DNA. TRBV21-1 corresponds to a pseudogene. The CDR3 totals 15 residues. The DNA for the CDR3 is TGTGCCAGCAGCAAAGTCCAACTCTTCTCCTACGAGCAGTACTTC. It yields the protein CASSKVQLFSYEQYF.

The chain joins TRBV5-1 to TRBJ1-1; 10 bases map to TRBD1. Trimming cost V 0 bases and J 3 bases; bases outside gene matches: 5. The CDR3 is 16 amino acids. Germline loops: CDR1 SGHRS, CDR2 YFSETQ. CDR3 sequence: CASSLGQGAVDTEAFF. In DNA, the CDR3 is TGCGCCAGCAGCTTGGGACAGGGGGCCGTAGACACTGAAGCTTTCTTT.

This clone was seen only once. The genes are TRBV30 and TRBJ2-7; no reliable D call. The length of the CDR3 is 13 residues. CDR1 is GTSNPN, CDR2 SVGIG, per germline (reference sequence). Between the trimmed V and J ends, which lost 0 bases and 3 bases, there was a span of 9 bases. CDR3 in DNA: TGTGCCTGGAGTGTTGGGCGAAACTACGAGCAGTACTTC. Amino acids: CAWSVGRNYEQYF.

The V and J genes are TRBV29-1 and TRBJ1-1; maybe TRBD1 (6 bases). Germline CDR1 and CDR2: SQVTM and ANQGSEA. Trimming took 4 bases from V and 5 from J, leaving 14 bases between them. CDR3 length: 13 amino acids. CDR3 protein: CSVVGGARTEAFF. CDR3 nucleotide sequence: TGCAGCGTTGTGGGGGGGGCGAGAACTGAAGCTTTCTTT.

Ten or more counts support this clone. The chain is built from TRBV2 and TRBJ1-1, with D perhaps TRBD1 (5 bases). Trimming stripped 2 bases from V and 4 bases from J, with 14 bases between. The germline V gene has CDR1 SNHLY and CDR2 FYNNEI. The CDR3 length is 15 residues. This CDR3 reads CASSEYQGIGTEAFF. The DNA for the CDR3 is TGTGCCAGCAGTGAATATCAGGGAATAGGCACTGAAGCTTTCTTT.

This chain uses TRBV19 with TRBJ2-7, with TRBD1 matching over 7 bases. CDR3 length: 14 amino acids. In germline, CDR1 is LNHDA, CDR2 SQIVND (reference sequence). J lost 3 bases, V lost 4 bases, and 6 bases had no gene match. The CDR3 DNA sequence: TGTGCCAGTAGTACCGGGGACAGCTTCTACGAGCAGTACTTC. Its protein is CASSTGDSFYEQYF.

This clone was seen a few times. The chain joins TRBV7-3 to TRBJ2-3, with D uncertain. Germline V lookup: CDR1 SGHTA, CDR2 FQGTGA. The CDR3 runs to 14 residues. Trimming removed 5 bases from V and 0 bases from J, with 9 bases in between. The CDR3 sequence: CASSPLVSTDTQYF. The CDR3 DNA reads as TGTGCCAGCAGCCCTCTAGTTAGCACAGATACGCAGTATTTT.

The chain uses TRBV19 and TRBJ2-2, with no clear D. The length of the CDR3 is 15 residues. Looked up from germline, CDR1 is LNHDA and CDR2 is SQIVND (reference sequence). Trimming removed 5 bases from V and 6 bases from J, with 16 bases in between. The CDR3 is CASSAVAAGSGELFF. The CDR3 region has the DNA TGTGCCAGTAGTGCGGTAGCAGCTGGATCCGGGGAGCTGTTTTTT.

This clone has a handful of counts. The J gene is TRBJ2-3, the V gene TRBV10-2, with TRBD2 identical over 9 bases. Losses at the gene ends were 8 bases for V and 5 bases for J; bases not matched to a gene: 2. The CDR3 sequence is 12 residues long. Germline loops: CDR1 WSHSY, CDR2 SAAADI. The CDR3 region is CASLAGRDTQYF. CDR3 sequence (DNA): TGCGCCAGCCTAGCGGGAAGAGATACGCAGTATTTT.

The genes are TRBV5-6 and TRBJ1-2; D is undetermined. Germline-derived CDR1 and CDR2 are SGHDT and YYEEEE. V lost 4 bases to trimming and J lost 1 base, with 11 bases between them. The CDR3 extends over 14 amino acids. The CDR3 region has the DNA TGTGCCAGCAGCCGACCCGGGAGTAACTATGGCTACACCTTC. It is translated as CASSRPGSNYGYTF. Full variable domain (missing parts from reference TRBV5-6 and TRBJ1-2): DAGVTQSPTHLIKTRGQQVTLRCSPKSGHDTVSWYQQALGQGPQFIFQYYEEEERQRGNFPDRFSGHQFPNYSSELNVNALLLGDSALYLCASSRPGSNYGYTFGSGTRLTVV.

There are a few counts of this clone. This chain uses TRBV6-6 with TRBJ2-3, with TRBD2 identical over 7 bases. J gave up 6 bases and V 7 bases, and 4 bases lay outside the gene matches. Germline V gene data show CDR1 as MNHNY and CDR2 as SVGAGI (reference sequence). CDR3 size: 12 residues. In DNA form, the CDR3 reads TGTGCCAGCAAAACCGGGGGGGATACGCAGTATTTT. As protein: CASKTGGDTQYF.

This clone has only one observation. Its ends do not fully match the called genes, so a read error is possible. Other DNA sequences in this sample translate to the same CDR3. The rearrangement uses TRBV27 and TRBJ1-5; the D is unclear. Germline V gene lookup returns CDR1 MNHEY and CDR2 SMNVEV (reference sequence). This CDR3 spans 15 amino acids. The CDR3 reads CASSLTPTLLRPQHF. CDR3 DNA sequence: TGTGCCAGCAGTCTAACCCCTACTCTCCTGCGGCCCCAGCACTTT.